One and the same sample provided the 20 T cell receptor beta chains below, sequenced in a study of cytomegalovirus exposure and HLA in healthy donors. The PCR employed 60 Vbeta primers together with 13 Jbeta primers. The data were produced by immunoSEQ multiplex PCR, yet TCRdb's version contains in-frame clones alone and is incomplete. In total, the table holds approximately 110,000 clones. The sequencing input was PBMCs. Source of these receptors: a man over 45 in good health and CMV-seronegative.

The rearrangement links TRBV6-5 to TRBJ1-1; D unresolved. The germline V gene has CDR1 MNHEY and CDR2 SVGAGI. The CDR3 extends over 15 amino acids. V was clipped by 5 bases and J by 0 bases, with 13 bases between them. This chain's CDR3 is CASSPLDPMNTEAFF. The DNA of the CDR3 is TGTGCCAGCAGTCCCCTAGACCCCATGAACACTGAAGCTTTCTTT.

As DNA, the CDR3 is TGTGCCAGCAGTAAACAGATCATGAACACTGAAGCTTTCTTT. Protein: CASSKQIMNTEAFF. This sequence joins TRBV6-6 and TRBJ1-1, with D hard to call. Trimming removed 5 bases at V and 0 bases at J, with 10 bases between. From germline, CDR1 is MNHNY and CDR2 SVGAGI (reference sequence). CDR3 length: 14 residues.

This sequence joins TRBV25-1 and TRBJ2-1; maybe TRBD2 (6 bases). The germline CDR1 and CDR2 sequences are MGHDK and SYGVNS. V was pared by 1 base and J by 6 bases, with 16 bases between. This CDR3 comprises 16 residues. CDR3 residues: CASSESRGAPLNEQFF. In nucleotides, the CDR3 is TGTGCCAGCAGTGAATCACGCGGGGCCCCTCTCAATGAGCAGTTCTTC.

The chain carries TRBV27 and TRBJ1-6; D possibly corresponds to TRBD1 (6 bases). This CDR3 has 13 amino acids. Trimming shortened V by 6 bases and J by 10 bases, and 13 bases separated the two germline ends. Germline V gene sequence: CDR1 MNHEY, CDR2 SMNVEV (reference sequence). As DNA, the CDR3 is TGTGCCAGCAGGGACACAGGGAAATCACCCCTCCACTTT. Amino acids: CASRDTGKSPLHF.

The rearrangement links TRBV2 to TRBJ1-2; TRBD1 is a possible D gene (5 bases). The CDR3 consists of 15 residues. V was trimmed by 1 base and J by 8 bases, leaving 17 bases between them. The germline CDR1 and CDR2 sequences are SNHLY and FYNNEI. The DNA of the CDR3 is TGTGCCAGCAGTGAAGGTCCAGGGACTCTCGCGGGCTACACCTTC. The encoded protein is CASSEGPGTLAGYTF.

This chain joins TRBV4-1 and TRBJ2-1; D not certain. V was trimmed by 4 bases and J by 7 bases, leaving 14 bases between them. The CDR3 has 14 amino acids. The germline gives CDR1 MGHRA, CDR2 YSYEKL. The CDR3 DNA is TGCGCCAGCAGCCGACGAGATGCCGGGAATGAGCAGTTCTTC. It codes for CASSRRDAGNEQFF.

The V call is TRBV18, the J call TRBJ1-1, with TRBD1 matching over 9 bases. The CDR3 consists of 14 residues. Germline assignment: CDR1 KGHSH and CDR2 LQKENI. V dropped 6 bases and J dropped 5; count of bases not matched to a gene: 7. The CDR3 region has the DNA TGTGCCAGCTCCCGACAGGGGGATTTAACTGAAGCTTTCTTT. This sequence encodes CASSRQGDLTEAFF. The full variable domain, with the rest looked up from reference TRBV18 and TRBJ1-1, is NAGVMQNPRHLVRRRGQEARLRCSPMKGHSHVYWYRQLPEEGLKFMVYLQKENIIDESGMPKERFSAEFPKEGPSILRIQQVVRGDSAAYFCASSRQGDLTEAFFGQGTRLTVV.

V and J are TRBV4-3 and TRBJ1-1, with 8 nucleotides matching TRBD1. V was pared by 4 bases and J by 0 bases, with 10 bases of the junction left unmatched. Germline CDR1 is LGHNA and CDR2 is YSLEER. The CDR3 has 17 amino acids. The CDR3 spells CASSPVGTGRMNTEAFF. The CDR3 DNA follows: TGCGCCAGCAGCCCTGTCGGGACAGGAAGAATGAACACTGAAGCTTTCTTT.

This rearrangement joins TRBV5-1 to TRBJ1-1, with D hard to call. Germline assignment: CDR1 SGHRS and CDR2 YFSETQ. V was shortened by 4 bases and J by 1 base, with 17 bases between the two germline ends. The CDR3 is 16 amino acids. The CDR3 region is CASSQQEVRGNTEAFF. The CDR3 nucleotides read TGCGCCAGCAGCCAGCAAGAGGTCCGGGGGAACACTGAAGCTTTCTTT.

V usage is TRBV19 and J usage is TRBJ2-1, with D possibly TRBD1 on 6 matching bases. The CDR3 totals 15 residues. Trimming removed 1 base at V and 4 bases at J, with 11 bases between. Germline V gives CDR1 LNHDA, CDR2 SQIVND (reference sequence). CDR3 DNA: TGTGCCAGTAGTATAGTGCCGGACAGTTACAATGAGCAGTTCTTC. Amino acids: CASSIVPDSYNEQFF.

The chain recombines TRBV14 with TRBJ1-2; D not certain. The CDR3 runs to 15 residues. Per germline, CDR1 SGHDN and CDR2 FVKESK. The germline V and J ends were trimmed by 2 bases and 0 bases, with 10 bases remaining between them. The CDR3, as DNA: TGTGCCAGCAGCCAAATTCATACGGCTAACTATGGCTACACCTTC. This encodes CASSQIHTANYGYTF.

This chain uses TRBV16 with TRBJ1-2, with TRBD1 matching 8 bases. Trimming took 4 bases from V and 6 from J; bases not matched to a gene: 4. The germline V gene has CDR1 KGHSY and CDR2 FQNENV. There are 13 residues in the CDR3. CDR3 nucleotides: TGTGCCAGCAGCCTACAGGGGGGCCATGGCTACACCTTC. It codes for CASSLQGGHGYTF. Using reference TRBV16 and TRBJ1-2 for the parts outside the CDR3, the full variable domain is GEEVAQTPKHLVRGEGQKAKLYCAPIKGHSYVFWYQQVLKNEFKFLISFQNENVFDETGMPKERFSAKCLPNSPCSLEIQATKLEDSAVYFCASSLQGGHGYTFGSGTRLTVV.

V usage is TRBV6-6 and J usage is TRBJ1-1; D call uncertain. The germline V and J ends were trimmed by 1 base and 1 base, with 10 bases remaining between them. The germline V gene encodes CDR1 MNHNY and CDR2 SVGAGI (reference sequence). The CDR3 consists of 15 residues. CDR3 region: CASSYWRAENTEAFF. The CDR3 nucleotides read TGTGCCAGCAGTTACTGGAGAGCGGAGAACACTGAAGCTTTCTTT.

This chain links TRBV13 with TRBJ1-1; D is possibly TRBD1 (5 bases). Deletions cut 8 bases from V and 1 base from J, with 11 bases between. From germline, CDR1 is PRHDT and CDR2 FYEKMQ (reference sequence). The CDR3 has 13 residues. The CDR3 protein is CASLQDRNTEAFF. In DNA, the CDR3 is TGTGCCAGCCTACAGGACCGGAACACTGAAGCTTTCTTT.

This chain links TRBV6-1 with TRBJ2-5, with a possible D match to TRBD1 (5 bases). The CDR3 is 14 residues long. V gave up 0 bases and J gave up 5 bases, with 10 bases separating them. Germline V gives CDR1 MNHNS, CDR2 SASEGT. CDR3 DNA sequence: TGTGCCAGCAGTGAAGCTTTCAGGGTGGAGACCCAGTACTTC. Its protein is CASSEAFRVETQYF.

The chain joins TRBV12-5 to TRBJ2-7, with 7 bases fitting TRBD1. V was pared by 6 bases and J by 0 bases, with 5 bases of the junction left unmatched. The CDR3 contains 14 residues. Germline V gene data show CDR1 as LGHNT and CDR2 as FRNRAP. The CDR3 region is CASGLGQYSYEQYF. CDR3 sequence (DNA): TGTGCTAGTGGGCTGGGACAGTACTCCTACGAGCAGTACTTC.

This chain uses TRBV7-2 with TRBJ2-7; the D is unclear. Germline assignment: CDR1 SGHTA and CDR2 FQGNSA. The CDR3 sequence is 14 residues long. Trimming stripped 5 bases from V and 2 bases from J, with 13 bases between. The chain's CDR3 is CASSPLIAPYEQYF. Here the CDR3 DNA reads TGTGCCAGCAGCCCCCTGATAGCCCCCTACGAGCAGTACTTC.

The rearrangement links TRBV29-1 to TRBJ2-1; 10 nucleotides agree with TRBD2. The CDR3 runs 15 residues. Germline assignment: CDR1 SQVTM and CDR2 ANQGSEA. The V segment lost 7 bases and the J segment 1 base; nucleotides outside the gene matches: 7. Here the CDR3 reads CSAGGLAESYNEQFF. The DNA for the CDR3 is TGCAGCGCAGGCGGACTAGCGGAATCCTACAATGAGCAGTTCTTC.

The rearrangement uses TRBV5-1 and TRBJ2-7; D may be TRBD2 (6 bases). V lost 5 bases and J 4 bases, leaving 13 bases between the germline ends. The CDR3 sequence is 13 residues long. Germline V gives CDR1 SGHRS, CDR2 YFSETQ. The CDR3 protein is CASRPQSGYEQYF. The CDR3 nucleotides read TGCGCCAGCAGACCTCAGAGCGGGTACGAGCAGTACTTC. The full variable domain, rest sourced from reference TRBV5-1 and TRBJ2-7, is KAGVTQTPRYLIKTRGQQVTLSCSPISGHRSVSWYQQTPGQGLQFLFEYFSETQRNKGNFPGRFSGRQFSNSRSEMNVSTLELGDSALYLCASRPQSGYEQYFGPGTRLTVT.

CDR3 in DNA: TGTGCCAGCAGCTTAGCGGGGGGGGCCGATGAGCAGTTCTTC. Translated, it gives CASSLAGGADEQFF. V usage is TRBV7-9 and J usage is TRBJ2-1; possibly TRBD2 for D (7 bases). Trimming pared 0 bases from V and 8 bases from J, leaving 11 bases between. This CDR3 spans 14 amino acids. The germline V gene encodes CDR1 SEHNR and CDR2 FQNEAQ (reference sequence).